These 27 T cell receptor beta chains share one sample of origin, sequenced in a study of T cells in Graves' hyperthyroidism and ophthalmopathy. RNA transcripts provided the source from which TCR beta CDR3 regions were amplified. The TCR CDR3 was amplified in a first-round RT-PCR using the HTBI primer set. Using its own MiXCR run on the multiplex PCR reads, TCRdb lists one record per CDR3 protein. The sample holds about 610,000 distinct CDR3 sequences, 40% to 55% seen once. Sequences were obtained from peripheral blood or thyroid tissue (not recorded which). All receptors come from a woman aged 18-29 years with Graves' hyperthyroidism.

This clonotype was seen just once. The chain links TRBV10-3 to TRBJ1-1, with 8 bases matching TRBD1. The CDR3 has 18 amino acids. V lost 0 bases and J lost 2; bases outside the gene matches: 11. The germline CDR1 and CDR2 sequences are ENHRY and SYGVKD. CDR3 nucleotides: TGTGCCATCAGTGAGTCGACTCTGGGACAGGTCGTCAACACTGAAGCTTTCTTT. This codes for CAISESTLGQVVNTEAFF.

The V and J genes are TRBV24-1 and TRBJ2-1; TRBD1 matches at 9 bases. Germline V gene lookup returns CDR1 KGHDR and CDR2 SFDVKD. The CDR3 totals 18 residues. Trimming removed 4 bases from V and 0 bases from J; junction bases left unmatched: 9. The CDR3 sequence: CATSDSDRGGASYNEQFF. CDR3 nucleotides: TGTGCCACCAGTGACTCGGACAGGGGAGGGGCCTCCTACAATGAGCAGTTCTTC.

Of note for this clonotype: A much larger clonotype is one base distant, so this may be a read error. This chain connects TRBV19 to TRBJ1-3, with D possibly being TRBD1 (6 bases). Germline CDR1 is LNHDA and CDR2 is SQIVND (reference sequence). The CDR3 contains 14 residues. DNA of the CDR3: TGTGTCAGTAGTAAAGGGGGCTCTGGAAACACCATATATTTT. This gives the protein CVSSKGGSGNTIYF.

This clonotype was counted many times. The rearrangement joins TRBV10-3 to TRBJ2-7; the D is unclear. Germline CDR1 reads ENHRY; CDR2 reads SYGVKD. The CDR3 loop spans 13 amino acids. The germline V and J ends were trimmed by 7 bases and 3 bases, with 13 bases remaining between them. The CDR3 nucleotides read TGTGCCATCACACTGGACGGCTACTACGAGCAGTACTTC. Amino acids: CAITLDGYYEQYF.

This sequence joins TRBV29-1 and TRBJ1-1; D remains ambiguous. The CDR3 is made up of 12 amino acids. Germline assignment: CDR1 SQVTM and CDR2 ANQGSEA. V dropped 7 bases and J dropped 1 base, with 10 bases sitting between them. The CDR3 nucleotides are TGCAGCGCTTCTAGCGGGAACACTGAAGCTTTCTTT. This sequence encodes CSASSGNTEAFF.

This clonotype was counted at least ten times. This chain connects TRBV6-5 to TRBJ2-7; TRBD2 matches at 7 bases. CDR3 length: 16 amino acids. Germline V gene data show CDR1 as MNHEY and CDR2 as SVGAGI. Germline trimming cut 8 bases from V and 2 bases from J; bases unmatched to any gene: 15. In DNA, the CDR3 is TGTGCCAGCCGCTCCACCGGGACTACGAATCCCTACGAGCAGTACTTC. Protein: CASRSTGTTNPYEQYF.

This chain connects TRBV7-6 to TRBJ2-5; 8 bases are a match to TRBD1. Germline V gene sequence: CDR1 SGHVS, CDR2 FNYEAQ. CDR3 length: 14 residues. With V trimmed by 5 bases and J by 9 bases, 11 bases remained unmatched. The CDR3 coding sequence is TGTGCCAGCAGCCCAGGGGGCAGCAATCAGCCCCAGTACTTC. Protein sequence: CASSPGGSNQPQYF.

This sequence joins TRBV7-2 and TRBJ2-7; 12 nucleotides agree with TRBD2. The V segment lost 4 bases and the J segment 1 base; nucleotides outside the gene matches: 8. There are 17 residues in the CDR3. Germline-derived CDR1 and CDR2 are SGHTA and FQGNSA. The CDR3 sequence: CASSSRSGTSGSYEQYF. In DNA form, the CDR3 reads TGTGCCAGCAGCTCCAGATCCGGGACTAGCGGGTCCTACGAGCAGTACTTC.

The V and J genes are TRBV2 and TRBJ1-2; 9 bases match TRBD1. The CDR3 length is 14 residues. J lost 12 bases, V lost 6 bases, and 14 bases had no gene match. Germline loops: CDR1 SNHLY, CDR2 FYNNEI. Here the CDR3 DNA reads TGTGCCAGCAGGTCAACAGGGGGCCTAGCTGGAAACACCTTC. This encodes CASRSTGGLAGNTF.

This clonotype has at least ten counts. V usage is TRBV5-6 and J usage is TRBJ2-5; 7 nucleotides agree with TRBD2. After removal of 1 base from V and 2 bases from J, the junction contained 11 bases not matched to a gene. This CDR3 is built from 17 residues. Germline V lookup: CDR1 SGHDT, CDR2 YYEEEE. The CDR3 loop reads CASSLNLGGPRQETQYF. The CDR3 DNA reads as TGTGCCAGCAGCTTGAATCTGGGAGGGCCTAGACAAGAGACCCAGTACTTC.

Comments on this clonotype: No conserved phenylalanine or tryptophan ends this CDR3, so it is likely a read error. No DNA is shown, since the ends of the CDR3 on it are uncertain; the CDR3 is the one TCRdb lists. The rearrangement uses TRBV20-1 and TRBJ1-1. The CDR3 contains 8 residues when both ends are counted. Germline V gene sequence: CDR1 DFQATT, CDR2 SNEGSKA (reference sequence). CDR3 region: CSARRANY.

In its sample, this clonotype was seen many times. The CDR3 sequence is CASSERVGYEQYF. CDR3 coding DNA: TGTGCCAGCAGTGAAAGAGTAGGGTACGAGCAGTACTTC. This chain connects TRBV6-1 to TRBJ2-7; D call uncertain. This CDR3 has 13 residues. V lost 2 bases, J lost 4 bases, and 9 bases lay in between. Germline CDR1 is MNHNS and CDR2 is SASEGT.

The chain couples TRBV12-3 or TRBV12-4 to TRBJ2-5; D assignment may be TRBD1 or TRBD2 (5 bases each). With 8 bases removed from V and 4 bases from J, the gap between germline ends came to 23 bases. The CDR3 is made up of 16 amino acids. The CDR3, as DNA: TGTGCCAGCTCATTACAGCGTGGAGGACACCTAGAGACCCAGTACTTC. Amino acids: CASSLQRGGHLETQYF.

The chain is built from TRBV7-9 and TRBJ2-1; no definite D call. Germline values: CDR1 SEHNR, CDR2 FQNEAQ (reference sequence). Between the trimmed V and J ends, which lost 5 bases and 6 bases, there was a span of 14 bases. This CDR3 is built from 14 residues. This CDR3 is CASSPYSGVNEQFF. The CDR3 nucleotides are TGTGCCAGCAGCCCCTACAGTGGTGTCAATGAGCAGTTCTTC. Full variable domain (remainder filled in from reference TRBV7-9 and TRBJ2-1): DTGVSQNPRHKITKRGQNVTFRCDPISEHNRLYWYRQTLGQGPEFLTYFQNEAQLEKSRLLSDRFSAERPKGSFSTLEIQRTEQGDSAMYLCASSPYSGVNEQFFGPGTRLTVL.

The sample holds a few counts of this clonotype. J is TRBJ2-7 and V is TRBV5-1; 11 nucleotides align to TRBD2. The CDR3 covers 15 residues. CDR1 and CDR2 (germline): SGHRS, YFSETQ. V dropped 4 bases and J dropped 8; count of bases not matched to a gene: 11. This chain's CDR3 is CASSPEGGTSGKQYF. The CDR3 DNA reads TGCGCCAGCAGCCCGGAAGGAGGGACTAGCGGCAAGCAGTACTTC.

The rearrangement links TRBV3-1 to TRBJ1-6; D is unclear. The germline CDR1 and CDR2 sequences are LGHDT and YNNKEL (reference sequence). This CDR3 comprises 14 residues. V was shortened by 7 bases and J by 5 bases, with 12 bases between the two germline ends. For the CDR3, the DNA is TGTGCCAGCACCGCGGAGCCACATAATTCACCCCTCCACTTT. This translates into CASTAEPHNSPLHF. The entire variable domain, with the rest obtained from reference TRBV3-1 and TRBJ1-6, is as follows: DTAVSQTPKYLVTQMGNDKSIKCEQNLGHDTMYWYKQDSKKFLKIMFSYNNKELIINETVPNRFSPKSPDKAHLNLHINSLELGDSAVYFCASTAEPHNSPLHFGNGTRLTVT.

This rearrangement joins TRBV2 to TRBJ1-1; D remains unclear. The germline CDR1 and CDR2 sequences are SNHLY and FYNNEI. Trimming removed 6 bases at V and 5 bases at J, with 13 bases between. The CDR3 is 13 amino acids. This chain's CDR3 is CASRESAETEAFF. The CDR3 DNA reads TGTGCCAGCAGGGAGAGTGCTGAGACTGAAGCTTTCTTT.

This chain uses TRBV3-1 with TRBJ1-1; a possible D gene is TRBD1 (5 bases). The CDR3 covers 15 residues. V was cut by 1 base and J by 5 bases, with 14 bases left in between. The germline V gene encodes CDR1 LGHDT and CDR2 YNNKEL (reference sequence). The CDR3 loop is CASSQGPGSGTEAFF. CDR3 sequence (DNA): TGTGCCAGCAGCCAAGGCCCAGGGTCGGGGACTGAAGCTTTCTTT.

The CDR3 loop is CSETGTSGTKAFF. The CDR3 coding sequence is TGCAGCGAAACCGGGACTAGCGGGACTAAAGCTTTCTTT. This chain uses TRBV29-1 with TRBJ1-1; D is perhaps TRBD1 (5 bases). The germline V and J ends were trimmed by 7 bases and 9 bases, with 21 bases remaining between them. CDR3 length: 13 amino acids. The germline CDR1 and CDR2 sequences are SQVTM and ANQGSEA.

The chain joins TRBV24-1 to TRBJ1-1; TRBD1 is a possible D gene (6 bases). Germline V gene lookup returns CDR1 KGHDR and CDR2 SFDVKD. V was pared by 3 bases and J by 8 bases, with 21 bases between. CDR3 length: 16 residues. The CDR3 here is CATSDPRRGTGQEAFF. Written as DNA, the CDR3 is TGTGCCACCAGTGATCCGAGACGAGGGACGGGACAAGAAGCTTTCTTT.

This clonotype was seen repeatedly, ten times or more. This chain connects TRBV6-5 to TRBJ1-2; D possibly corresponds to TRBD1 (6 bases). The CDR3 is made up of 14 amino acids. Trimming shortened V by 6 bases and J by 3 bases, and 14 bases separated the two germline ends. From germline, CDR1 is MNHEY and CDR2 SVGAGI. This CDR3 reads CASRLLQGYYGYTF. The CDR3 region has the DNA TGTGCCAGCAGGCTGCTACAGGGTTACTATGGCTACACCTTC.

This clonotype was detected only a few times. The chain joins TRBV24-1 to TRBJ2-7; 13 bases align to TRBD2. With the DNA end fitting TRBJ2-1 better, the J assignment may be wrong. CDR3 length: 16 amino acids. Per the germline V gene, CDR1 is KGHDR and CDR2 is SFDVKD. The CDR3 nucleotides read TGTGCCACCAGTGACGGACTAGCGGGAGCAACGGGTGAGCAGTTCTTC. This codes for CATSDGLAGATGEQFF.

Remarks on this clonotype: Possible read error: a much larger clone is one base away. The V and J genes are TRBV6-1 and TRBJ1-2; no definite D call. The CDR3 contains 15 residues. Germline V lookup: CDR1 MNHNS, CDR2 SASEGT. CDR3 loop: CASSEEPVANCGYTF. The CDR3 DNA reads TGTGCCAGCAGTGAAGAGCCAGTAGCTAACTGTGGCTACACCTTC.

This clonotype was observed at least ten times. The V and J genes are TRBV6-5 and TRBJ1-1; no reliable D call. The CDR3 spans 13 residues. V was cut by 2 bases and J by 2 bases, with 6 bases left in between. Germline CDR1 reads MNHEY; CDR2 reads SVGAGI. The CDR3 nucleotides read TGTGCCAGCAGTTACGCCGACAACACTGAAGCTTTCTTT. Translated, it gives CASSYADNTEAFF.

This clonotype was seen just once. This chain joins TRBV2 and TRBJ1-5; D remains unclear. This CDR3 comprises 14 residues. Trimming removed 4 bases at V and 1 base at J, with 8 bases between. Germline CDR1 SNHLY, CDR2 FYNNEI. This chain's CDR3 is CASSVSVSNQPQHF. The CDR3 DNA reads as TGTGCCAGCAGTGTGTCAGTAAGCAATCAGCCCCAGCATTTT. The full variable domain, with the rest looked up from reference TRBV2 and TRBJ1-5, is EPEVTQTPSHQVTQMGQEVILRCVPISNHLYFYWYRQILGQKVEFLVSFYNNEISEKSEIFDDQFSVERPDGSNFTLKIRSTKLEDSAMYFCASSVSVSNQPQHFGDGTRLSIL.

V and J are TRBV7-8 and TRBJ2-5, with 13 bases that match TRBD2. CDR3 length: 16 residues. The germline CDR1 and CDR2 sequences are SGHVS and FQNEAQ. The V gene end was trimmed by 5 bases and the J gene end by 2 bases; junction bases not matched to a gene: 5. DNA for the CDR3: TGTGCCAGCAGCGAAGAGGGACTAGCGGGACAAGAGACCCAGTACTTC. This sequence encodes CASSEEGLAGQETQYF.

This clonotype was picked up one time. The gene calls are TRBV24-1 and TRBJ2-6; D not certain. The CDR3 is 14 residues long. CDR1 and CDR2 from the germline V gene are KGHDR and SFDVKD. Trimming pared 5 bases from V and 5 bases from J, leaving 9 bases between. The CDR3 bases are TGTGCCACCAGTGCTTCAGACTGGGCCAACGTCCTGACTTTC. It yields the protein CATSASDWANVLTF.